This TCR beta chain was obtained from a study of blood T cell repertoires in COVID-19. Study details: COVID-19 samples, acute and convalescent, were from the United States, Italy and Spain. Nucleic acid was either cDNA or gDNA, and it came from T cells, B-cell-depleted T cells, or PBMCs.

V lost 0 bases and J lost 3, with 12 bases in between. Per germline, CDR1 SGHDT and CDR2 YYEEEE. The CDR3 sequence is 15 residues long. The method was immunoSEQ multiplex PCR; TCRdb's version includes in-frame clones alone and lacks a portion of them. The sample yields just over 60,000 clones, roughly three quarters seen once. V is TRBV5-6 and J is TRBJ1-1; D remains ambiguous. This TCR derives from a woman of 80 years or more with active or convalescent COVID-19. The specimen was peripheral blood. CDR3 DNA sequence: TGTGCCAGCAGCTTGGAGCCGGGAAGGGACACTGAAGCTTTCTTT. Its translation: CASSLEPGRDTEAFF.